The 3 T cell receptor beta chains given below trace back to one sample, sequenced in a study of blood T cells in healthy people across ages. With a J-beta primer mix and a sample-barcoded 5' primer, a second PCR ran about 7 to 12 cycles. TCRdb re-called the 5' RACE reads with MiXCR, one entry per CDR3 protein. This sample carries about 1.4 million distinct CDR3 sequences, 45% to 70% of them seen once, and the ten largest clones take over 5.5%. The source material was blood. The receptors derive from a man aged 18 to 29 in good health.

This clonotype was seen once. CDR3 bases: TGTGCCAGCAGTGAAGCTGAGAGATACTCCTACAATGAGCAGTTCTTC. It yields the protein CASSEAERYSYNEQFF. This chain links TRBV2 with TRBJ2-1; no definite D call. Between the trimmed V and J ends, which lost 0 bases and 0 bases, there was a span of 9 bases. Germline V gives CDR1 SNHLY, CDR2 FYNNEI. CDR3 length: 16 residues.

This clonotype was observed a handful of times. The chain couples TRBV29-1 to TRBJ2-3; unclear D gene. The germline gives CDR1 SQVTM, CDR2 ANQGSEA. V lost 2 bases and J 2 bases, leaving 8 bases between the germline ends. This CDR3 region has 13 residues. The CDR3 nucleotides read TGCAGCGTTGAATCCAGACTCACAGATACGCAGTATTTT. It encodes CSVESRLTDTQYF.

V is TRBV20-1 and J is TRBJ2-1, with a tentative D call TRBD2 (6 bases). V was shortened by 0 bases and J by 9 bases, with 18 bases between the two germline ends. Germline V gives CDR1 DFQATT, CDR2 SNEGSKA (reference sequence). The CDR3 runs to 15 residues. CDR3 sequence reads: CSARDPGLSILEQFF. The CDR3 nucleotides are TGCAGTGCTAGAGATCCGGGACTCAGTATTCTTGAGCAGTTCTTC.